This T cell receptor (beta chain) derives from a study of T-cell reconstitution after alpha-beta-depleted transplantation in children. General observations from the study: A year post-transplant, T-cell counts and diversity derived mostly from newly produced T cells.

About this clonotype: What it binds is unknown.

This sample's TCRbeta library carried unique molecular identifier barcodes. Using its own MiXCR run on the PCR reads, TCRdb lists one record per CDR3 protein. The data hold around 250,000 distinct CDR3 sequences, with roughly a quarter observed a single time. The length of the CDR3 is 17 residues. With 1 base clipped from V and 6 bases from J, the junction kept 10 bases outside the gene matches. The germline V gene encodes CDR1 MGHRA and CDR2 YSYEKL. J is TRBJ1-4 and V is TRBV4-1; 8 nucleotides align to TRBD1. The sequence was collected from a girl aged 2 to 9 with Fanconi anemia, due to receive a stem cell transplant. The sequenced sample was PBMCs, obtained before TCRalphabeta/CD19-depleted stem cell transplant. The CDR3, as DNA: TGCGCCAGCAGCCAAGGACAGGGGTTGGGGGAGTATGAAAAACTGTTTTTT. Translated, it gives CASSQGQGLGEYEKLFF.